This T cell receptor beta chain was obtained from a study of cytomegalovirus exposure and HLA in healthy donors. The V segment lost 0 bases and the J segment 3 bases; nucleotides outside the gene matches: 2. CDR1 and CDR2 from the germline V gene are SGHNT and YYREEE (reference sequence). The CDR3 consists of 14 residues. While unrecorded immune exposures were likely, the donors were nominally healthy when sampled. Researchers ran the PCR with 60 Vbeta and 13 Jbeta primers. The data were produced by immunoSEQ multiplex PCR, yet TCRdb's version contains in-frame clones alone and is incomplete. The sample yields about 200,000 clones, almost 80% seen once. Whole-study findings and limits: In a later analysis, V- and J-gene trimming of beta chains associated with a DCLRE1C missense variant, replicated independently. A likely sequencing artifact accounted for one observed cluster of highly shared sequence variants. TRBV6-2, TRBV6-3 and some other V segments were unresolvable in 87-base-pair reads.

This clone was detected once. The target antigen is unknown. The sample taken for sequencing was PBMCs. The receptor was isolated from a man younger than 35 in good health and CMV-seronegative. The rearrangement links TRBV5-4 to TRBJ2-7; 8 bases match TRBD1. CDR3 sequence reads: CASSLGDRGYEQYF. DNA for the CDR3: TGTGCCAGCAGCTTGGGCGACAGGGGCTACGAGCAGTACTTC.